This TCR beta chain was identified in a study of T cell repertoires in cytomegalovirus infection. In the study overall: Recently identified HLA-C-restricted and well-studied HLA-B-restricted CMV epitopes were used. It can be stated that public TCR beta signatures indicated CMV infection as well as a matching HLA type.

Study observations and caveats: Based on cumulative public TCR beta family frequency, carriers of CMV plus the relevant HLA were identified. In two of eight donors, the top clonotype was HLA-C-restricted CMV-specific.

TCRdb reprocessed the reads with MiXCR, giving one entry per CDR3 protein. The sample lists hundreds of thousands of distinct CDR3 sequences, around 30% seen once, with roughly 18% in the top ten. Comment on this clonotype: Its antigen is not known.

The V end was cut by 0 bases, the J end by 3 bases, with 16 bases between. The CDR3 is made up of 16 amino acids. Per germline, CDR1 SGHTS and CDR2 YDEGEE. The chain combines TRBV5-8 with TRBJ2-7, with D perhaps TRBD1 or TRBD2 (7 bases each). The specimen comprised cultured PBMCs, sampled from culture after CMV antigen stimulation. The sequence derives from a human donor in good health (CMV status not recorded). Some clones in this sample may be carry-over from other donors' samples. CDR3 protein: CASSLVGGTEGYEQYF. CDR3 nucleotides: TGTGCCAGCAGCTTGGTCGGGGGGACAGAGGGCTACGAGCAGTACTTC.